This entry describes one TCR beta chain. Its antigen is currently unknown. The genes and germline here are from mouse. The read gets to within 4 residues of the CDR3 end, and the germline J gene fills in the rest. The CDR3 contains 14 residues. Per germline, CDR1 LGHNA and CDR2 YSYQKL. V dropped 3 bases and J dropped 0; count of bases not matched to a gene: 2. The data originate from a study of CD8+ T cells in alopecia areata. Study outcomes and limitations: The study found higher clonality in lesional than normal scalp, especially in alopecia totalis/universalis.

Time point specified: mouse skin 3 weeks after grafting. In recipient mice, skin was biopsied at grafting and again 3 and 6 weeks later. After isolation, RNA underwent reverse transcription to generate cDNA as the sequencing template. Using immunoSEQ multiplex PCR, the repertoire was profiled, and TCRdb retains in-frame clones only, with some absent. The sample contains about 2,100 clones, none of them singletons. The sequence came from a C3H/HeJ mouse with alopecia areata. The MHC haplotype of the strain is H2-k. This chain links TRBV2 with TRBJ2-7, with TRBD2 matching over 7 bases. The material was skin, obtained at week 3. The sequenced part of the CDR3 DNA is TGTGCCAGCAGCCACTGGGGGAGCTCCTAT. This codes for CASSHWGSSY. In full, the CDR3 reads CASSHWGSSYEQYF.